The 23 T cell receptor beta chains in this list originate from one sample, sequenced in a study of shared clonotypes between healthy human individuals (dated by TCRdb to the early 2020s). The library was obtained by the immunoSEQ multiplex PCR assay. Here the immuneACCESS table is served through TCRdb, limited to in-frame sequences with V and J called. Missing clones are a known gap in these copies; in checked studies unresolved V genes cover under half, and the rest lacks a known reason. The sample table shows 2 million to 2.5 million clones, and approximately 93% are seen once. In total, the top ten clones hold 0.39% of the sample. Sample: naive CD4+ T cells from PBMCs. The cell subset or site label corresponds to: CD45RA+ positively selected. These receptors all come from a man aged 18 to 29 in good health. Some clones in this sample may be carry-over from other donors' samples.

This sequence joins TRBV6-5 and TRBJ2-7, with 14 bases matching TRBD2. CDR1 MNHEY and CDR2 SVGAGI come from the germline V gene. This CDR3 spans 14 amino acids. V shed 5 bases and J 9 bases; nucleotides not matched to a gene: 6. The CDR3 here is CASSDGTSGRVQYF. The CDR3 DNA follows: TGTGCCAGCAGTGACGGGACTAGCGGGAGAGTGCAGTACTTC.

V is TRBV6-5 and J is TRBJ1-1; D is unresolved. The CDR3 consists of 15 residues. The germline gives CDR1 MNHEY, CDR2 SVGAGI. Deletions cut 2 bases from V and 5 bases from J, with 15 bases between. CDR3 DNA sequence: TGTGCCAGCAGTTACGCGCGGTTAGGAGGGACTGAAGCTTTCTTT. Translated, it gives CASSYARLGGTEAFF.

CDR3 region: CSSSQDYGYTF. For the CDR3, the DNA is TGCAGCTCCTCACAGGACTATGGCTACACCTTC. The gene calls are TRBV29-1 and TRBJ1-2; a weak D match, TRBD1 (5 bases). Trimming left V 8 bases short and J 3 bases short, with 10 bases between. Germline CDR1 reads SQVTM; CDR2 reads ANQGSEA. The CDR3 spans 11 residues.

The chain combines TRBV5-1 with TRBJ1-4; D perhaps matches TRBD1 (6 bases). Germline V gene data show CDR1 as SGHRS and CDR2 as YFSETQ. There are 16 residues in the CDR3. Trimming stripped 3 bases from V and 8 bases from J, with 20 bases between. CDR3 region: CASSSNTGLVGEKLFF. CDR3 sequence (DNA): TGCGCCAGCAGCTCCAATACAGGGTTGGTTGGGGAAAAACTGTTTTTT.

This clone has only one observation. The chain couples TRBV9 to TRBJ1-4; D not certain. The CDR3 is 15 amino acids. The ends were cut back, 0 bases at V and 0 bases at J, with 6 bases in the middle. Germline CDR1 is SGDLS and CDR2 is YYNGEE. The CDR3 loop is CASSVDPTTNEKLFF. CDR3 DNA sequence: TGTGCCAGCAGCGTAGACCCCACAACTAATGAAAAACTGTTTTTT.

This chain connects TRBV5-6 to TRBJ2-3; 8 positions agree with TRBD2. The CDR3 loop spans 17 amino acids. Trimming at V came to 3 bases and at J to 2 bases, leaving 11 bases not matched to a gene. Germline V gene lookup returns CDR1 SGHDT and CDR2 YYEEEE. The CDR3 DNA reads as TGTGCCAGCAGCTGGCGGGTGGGACTAGGCGACACAGATACGCAGTATTTT. It codes for CASSWRVGLGDTDTQYF.

This clone occurred once. The chain couples TRBV19 to TRBJ1-5; D remains ambiguous. Germline-derived CDR1 and CDR2 are LNHDA and SQIVND (reference sequence). The CDR3 has 14 amino acids. V was clipped by 8 bases and J by 0 bases, with 11 bases between them. The CDR3 here is CASGVQASNQPQHF. The DNA for the CDR3 is TGTGCCAGTGGGGTGCAGGCTAGCAATCAGCCCCAGCATTTT.

The chain couples TRBV6-6 to TRBJ1-2, with 7 positions matching TRBD1. J lost 3 bases, V lost 6 bases, and 7 bases had no gene match. CDR1 is MNHNY and CDR2 is SVGAGI in the germline V gene (reference sequence). The CDR3 contains 14 residues. The CDR3 DNA sequence: TGTGCCAGCAGCCCCAGGGGGAACGACTATGGCTACACCTTC. Amino acids: CASSPRGNDYGYTF.

The V call is TRBV5-6, the J call TRBJ2-1; D is ambiguous. With 0 bases removed from V and 0 bases from J, the gap between germline ends came to 13 bases. Germline assignment: CDR1 SGHDT and CDR2 YYEEEE. This CDR3 is built from 17 residues. CDR3 region: CASSLGHRAYSYNEQFF. DNA of the CDR3: TGTGCCAGCAGCTTGGGGCACCGGGCGTACTCCTACAATGAGCAGTTCTTC.

About this clone: Other DNA sequences in the sample encode the same CDR3. J is TRBJ2-1 and V is TRBV20-1; the D is unclear. The CDR3 has 10 amino acids. CDR1 DFQATT and CDR2 SNEGSKA come from the germline V gene (reference sequence). Trimming stripped 4 bases from V and 6 bases from J, with 4 bases between. The CDR3 here is CSATGNEQFF. CDR3 in DNA: TGCAGTGCTACCGGCAATGAGCAGTTCTTC.

The chain joins TRBV11-2 to TRBJ2-3, with 9 bases identical to TRBD2. After removal of 8 bases from V and 9 bases from J, the junction contained 6 bases not matched to a gene. The CDR3 is 12 amino acids. Germline V lookup: CDR1 SGHAT, CDR2 FQNNGV. Here the CDR3 reads CASAAGGTTQYF. CDR3 coding DNA: TGTGCCAGCGCTGCGGGGGGGACGACGCAGTATTTT.

The rearrangement uses TRBV28 and TRBJ1-1; possible D gene TRBD1, 6 bases. The CDR3 spans 17 residues. Trimming stripped 2 bases from V and 6 bases from J, with 22 bases between. From germline, CDR1 is MDHEN and CDR2 SYDVKM. The CDR3 bases are TGTGCCAGCAGTTTAAGTATTCAAACCAGGGGAGGCGCTGAAGCTTTCTTT. Amino acids: CASSLSIQTRGGAEAFF.

Only one count was recorded for this clone. This sequence joins TRBV6-5 and TRBJ2-1; possibly TRBD1 or TRBD2 for D (5 bases each). V was pared by 6 bases and J by 3 bases, with 12 bases between. The CDR3 extends over 14 amino acids. Germline V gene data show CDR1 as MNHEY and CDR2 as SVGAGI. This CDR3 reads CASRGRVLYNEQFF. CDR3 nucleotide sequence: TGTGCCAGCAGGGGACGGGTCCTCTACAATGAGCAGTTCTTC.

This rearrangement joins TRBV9 to TRBJ2-1, with 8 nucleotides matching TRBD2. Germline V lookup: CDR1 SGDLS, CDR2 YYNGEE. Germline trimming cut 9 bases from V and 4 bases from J; bases unmatched to any gene: 3. This CDR3 region has 12 residues. CDR3 DNA: TGTGCCACCGGGACTAGTTACAATGAGCAGTTCTTC. Its protein product is CATGTSYNEQFF. The entire variable domain, with the rest obtained from reference TRBV9 and TRBJ2-1, is as follows: DSGVTQTPKHLITATGQRVTLRCSPRSGDLSVYWYQQSLDQGLQFLIQYYNGEERAKGNILERFSAQQFPDLHSELNLSSLELGDSALYFCATGTSYNEQFFGPGTRLTVL.

This rearrangement joins TRBV28 to TRBJ2-1; TRBD2 agrees at 11 bases. V was pared by 10 bases and J by 3 bases, with 14 bases of the junction left unmatched. The CDR3 sequence is 17 residues long. Germline V lookup: CDR1 MDHEN, CDR2 SYDVKM. CDR3 loop: CATTGTSGLYRYNEQFF. The CDR3 coding sequence is TGTGCCACCACCGGGACTAGCGGTCTCTATCGCTACAATGAGCAGTTCTTC.

The rearrangement links TRBV2 to TRBJ2-7; D not certain. V lost 5 bases to trimming and J lost 5 bases, with 7 bases between them. Germline V CDR1 and CDR2: SNHLY, FYNNEI. CDR3 length equals 11 residues. The DNA for the CDR3 is TGTGCCAGCAGTACACAGAACGAGCAGTACTTC. This translates into CASSTQNEQYF.

The rearrangement joins TRBV9 to TRBJ2-3; TRBD2 matches at 7 bases. Trimming took 4 bases from V and 0 from J; bases not matched to a gene: 8. CDR1 and CDR2 (germline): SGDLS, YYNGEE. The CDR3 is 16 residues long. CDR3 bases: TGTGCCAGCAGCCTCGCAGCGGGGATTAGCACAGATACGCAGTATTTT. Amino acid sequence: CASSLAAGISTDTQYF.

The gene calls are TRBV7-8 and TRBJ2-2; the match to TRBD2 covers 8 bases. This CDR3 is built from 18 residues. Trimming at V came to 1 base and at J to 2 bases, leaving 9 bases not matched to a gene. Germline values: CDR1 SGHVS, CDR2 FQNEAQ. This CDR3 reads CASSLVASGGPNTGELFF. DNA of the CDR3: TGTGCCAGCAGCTTAGTAGCCAGCGGGGGCCCTAACACCGGGGAGCTGTTTTTT.

The chain carries TRBV27 and TRBJ1-2, with 7 bases that match TRBD1. V dropped 6 bases and J dropped 7; count of bases not matched to a gene: 5. Germline loops: CDR1 MNHEY, CDR2 SMNVEV (reference sequence). CDR3 length equals 12 residues. As DNA, the CDR3 is TGTGCCAGCAGATCTAGACAGGGTGGCTACACCTTC. Its translation is CASRSRQGGYTF.

The J gene is TRBJ2-7, the V gene TRBV2; 13 nucleotides align to TRBD2. Trimming at V came to 11 bases and at J to 1 base, leaving 5 bases not matched to a gene. The germline gives CDR1 SNHLY, CDR2 FYNNEI. There are 14 residues in the CDR3. CDR3 protein: CAGGTSGKSYEQYF. CDR3 DNA sequence: TGTGCCGGGGGGACTAGCGGGAAGTCCTACGAGCAGTACTTC. The full variable domain, completed using reference TRBV2 and TRBJ2-7, is EPEVTQTPSHQVTQMGQEVILRCVPISNHLYFYWYRQILGQKVEFLVSFYNNEISEKSEIFDDQFSVERPDGSNFTLKIRSTKLEDSAMYFCAGGTSGKSYEQYFGPGTRLTVT.

The chain recombines TRBV28 with TRBJ2-3; possible D gene TRBD2, 6 bases. Germline V gene sequence: CDR1 MDHEN, CDR2 SYDVKM. Trimming stripped 7 bases from V and 0 bases from J, with 17 bases between. The CDR3 totals 16 residues. The chain's CDR3 is CASIPFRRDSTDTQYF. CDR3 DNA sequence: TGTGCCAGCATCCCTTTCCGGCGGGATAGCACAGATACGCAGTATTTT.

A single count supports this clone. Different DNA sequences within this sample yield the same CDR3. This chain connects TRBV15 to TRBJ2-7, with unresolved D. Trimming took 1 base from V and 0 from J, leaving 4 bases between them. CDR1 is LNHNV and CDR2 is YYDKDF in the germline V gene (reference sequence). This CDR3 spans 13 amino acids. This CDR3 reads CATSRGTSYEQYF. CDR3 nucleotides: TGTGCCACCAGCAGAGGGACCTCCTACGAGCAGTACTTC. Complete variable domain (other parts from reference TRBV15 and TRBJ2-7): DAMVIQNPRYQVTQFGKPVTLSCSQTLNHNVMYWYQQKSSQAPKLLFHYYDKDFNNEADTPDNFQSRRPNTSFCFLDIRSPGLGDTAMYLCATSRGTSYEQYFGPGTRLTVT.

This chain joins TRBV18 and TRBJ1-2; no firm D call. Trimming shortened V by 3 bases and J by 7 bases, and 18 bases separated the two germline ends. The CDR3 is made up of 15 amino acids. Germline V gene data show CDR1 as KGHSH and CDR2 as LQKENI. CDR3 sequence (DNA): TGTGCCAGCTCACCGCAGGACCCTTTTTTAGGTGGCTACACCTTC. Protein product: CASSPQDPFLGGYTF.